The 6 T cell receptor beta chains below were found in one sample sequenced in a study of blood T cell repertoires in COVID-19. The method was immunoSEQ multiplex PCR; TCRdb's version includes in-frame clones alone and lacks a portion of them. The repertoire holds approximately 200,000 clones, with about 82% as singletons. The sample was PBMCs or T cells enriched from blood (not recorded which). Receptors were obtained from a woman aged 30 to 39 who had recovered from COVID-19.

This CDR3 is CASSAPGQGAMEQYF. For the CDR3, the DNA is TGCGCCAGCAGCGCTCCGGGACAGGGGGCGATGGAGCAGTACTTC. This chain uses TRBV5-1 with TRBJ2-7, with TRBD1 matching 12 bases. This CDR3 region has 15 residues. CDR1 SGHRS and CDR2 YFSETQ come from the germline V gene. After removal of 4 bases from V and 7 bases from J, the junction contained 9 bases not matched to a gene.

The chain links TRBV11-2 to TRBJ2-7; tentative D call: TRBD2 (6 bases). There are 14 residues in the CDR3. Germline assignment: CDR1 SGHAT and CDR2 FQNNGV. The V end lost 1 base, the J end lost 6 bases, and 13 bases lay between the germline ends. DNA for the CDR3: TGTGCCAGCAGCTTAGGGGGAGGTACGGGCGAGCAGTACTTC. Encoded protein: CASSLGGGTGEQYF.

This clone has a single count. One junction end disagrees with the germline gene, perhaps due to a read error. The chain links TRBV28 to TRBJ2-7; the D gene is possibly TRBD2 (6 bases). CDR3 size: 14 residues. Germline V CDR1 and CDR2: MDHEN, SYDVKM. The CDR3 DNA reads TGTGCCAGCGGCCACGGGAGAAAAGGGTACGGGCAGTACTTC. Its translation: CASGHGRKGYGQYF.

The rearrangement uses TRBV5-1 and TRBJ2-1; D call uncertain. There are 14 residues in the CDR3. V was cut by 0 bases and J by 2 bases, with 6 bases left in between. CDR1 SGHRS and CDR2 YFSETQ come from the germline V gene. Here the CDR3 DNA reads TGCGCCAGCAGCTTGGACTCGACCTACAATGAGCAGTTCTTC. Translation gives CASSLDSTYNEQFF. Based on the CDR3 plus reference TRBV5-1 and TRBJ2-1, the full variable domain is KAGVTQTPRYLIKTRGQQVTLSCSPISGHRSVSWYQQTPGQGLQFLFEYFSETQRNKGNFPGRFSGRQFSNSRSEMNVSTLELGDSALYLCASSLDSTYNEQFFGPGTRLTVL.

This clone was detected a few times. DNA for the CDR3: TGTGCCAGCAGCTCCTATAGCGGGGTCCAAGAGACCCAGTACTTC. This sequence encodes CASSSYSGVQETQYF. This rearrangement joins TRBV7-2 to TRBJ2-5; 8 bases agree with TRBD2. The CDR3 runs 15 residues. Looked up from germline, CDR1 is SGHTA and CDR2 is FQGNSA. The trim removed 4 bases at V and 1 base at J, leaving 5 bases unmatched.

The chain couples TRBV12-3 or TRBV12-4 to TRBJ2-1; TRBD1 is a possible D gene (7 bases). The CDR3 runs 13 residues. Trimming pared 7 bases from V and 10 bases from J, leaving 17 bases between. This chain's CDR3 is CASTWGQGGEQFF. In DNA, the CDR3 is TGTGCCAGCACCTGGGGGCAGGGGGGAGAGCAGTTCTTC.